The entry that follows covers one T cell receptor beta chain sequence. This sample is drawn from a study of brain T cells in children with intractable seizures. TCRdb keeps only in-frame clones here, not all; method: immunoSEQ multiplex PCR. Here the sample spans under 400,000 clones, about 94% being singletons. This CDR3 region has 15 residues. The V and J ends lost 5 bases and 2 bases, in that order; junction bases with no gene match: 5. Germline CDR1 and CDR2: MDHEN and SYDVKM. Time point noted: blood from clinic visit 5 months post-surgery; TSC patient then seizure free. Sequencing was limited to surgery cases with top T cell transcript signatures in brain tissue. Before surgery, patients took at least one anti-epileptic drug.

The chain has TRBV28 and TRBJ1-5; the match to TRBD1 covers 8 bases. This TCR derives from a boy less than two years old with tuberous sclerosis and intractable seizures. The input for sequencing was peripheral blood, taken roughly 5 months after surgery. CDR3 DNA: TGTGCCAGCAGTCTGCAGGGGGCTGGCAATCAGCCCCAGCATTTT. It codes for CASSLQGAGNQPQHF.